The 24 T cell receptor beta chains reported below all come from one sample, sequenced in a study of shared clonotypes between healthy human individuals. Repertoires were generated with immunoSEQ multiplex PCR, while TCRdb's copy carries only in-frame clones and drops some. The sample holds fewer than 600,000 clones, around three quarters seen once. The sample consisted of PBMCs. The receptors stem from a woman in her 40s in good health. Some clones in this sample may be carry-over from other donors' samples.

This chain connects TRBV5-1 to TRBJ1-2; 7 nucleotides match TRBD1. J gave up 8 bases and V 3 bases, and 19 bases lay outside the gene matches. Germline V CDR1 and CDR2: SGHRS, YFSETQ. This CDR3 spans 17 amino acids. The CDR3 protein is CASSSSGTASQGGGYTF. The CDR3 DNA reads as TGCGCCAGCAGCTCCTCCGGGACAGCCAGCCAAGGGGGCGGCTACACCTTC.

In its sample, this clone was seen a few times. This likely came from a read error, as a far larger clone is one base away. Distinct nucleotide sequences in the sample also encode this CDR3. This rearrangement joins TRBV4-2 to TRBJ2-2; D possibly matches TRBD1 or TRBD2 (5 bases each). Per germline, CDR1 LGHNA and CDR2 YNFKEQ. The CDR3 consists of 12 residues. The CDR3 loop reads CASSQGTGELFF. CDR3 bases: TGTGCCAGCAGCCAGGGGACCGGGGAGCTGTTCTTT.

V and J are TRBV19 and TRBJ1-1, with D uncertain. The CDR3 runs 15 residues. Per germline, CDR1 LNHDA and CDR2 SQIVND (reference sequence). V shed 5 bases and J shed 4 bases, with 17 bases lying between them. The CDR3 region has the DNA TGTGCCAGTAGTTCCCGGGCGGCAGTCGGCACTGAAGCTTTCTTT. Encoded protein: CASSSRAAVGTEAFF.

A few counts support this clone. The chain joins TRBV7-2 to TRBJ2-1; possibly TRBD1 for D (7 bases). Germline V gene data show CDR1 as SGHTA and CDR2 as FQGNSA. V shed 2 bases and J shed 8 bases, with 16 bases lying between them. This CDR3 is 15 amino acids long. CDR3 protein: CASSLLAGQRYEQFF. CDR3 nucleotides: TGTGCCAGCAGCTTATTGGCGGGACAGCGGTATGAGCAGTTCTTC. Full variable domain (outside the CDR3, taken from reference TRBV7-2 and TRBJ2-1): GAGVSQSPSNKVTEKGKDVELRCDPISGHTALYWYRQSLGQGLEFLIYFQGNSAPDKSGLPSDRFSAERTGGSVSTLTIQRTQQEDSAVYLCASSLLAGQRYEQFFGPGTRLTVL.

In this sample, this clone turned up once. CDR3 sequence (DNA): TGCACCAGCAGCCAAGATATCGGGGGCCGAGACCATTCCTACGAGCAGTACTTC. It translates to CTSSQDIGGRDHSYEQYF. V usage is TRBV1 and J usage is TRBJ2-7. TRBV1 is designated a pseudogene. CDR3 size: 18 residues.

V and J are TRBV5-4 and TRBJ2-3; TRBD1 agrees at 9 bases. Losses at the gene ends were 4 bases for V and 4 bases for J; bases not matched to a gene: 4. The CDR3 has 14 amino acids. Germline CDR1 and CDR2: SGHNT and YYREEE (reference sequence). For the CDR3, the DNA is TGTGCCAGCAGCGGCCGGGACAGGGCAGATACGCAGTATTTT. Amino acid sequence: CASSGRDRADTQYF.

This clone appeared once. The chain combines TRBV6-4 with TRBJ2-7; D assignment may be TRBD1 or TRBD2 (6 bases each). V was cut by 3 bases and J by 8 bases, with 14 bases left in between. This CDR3 spans 13 amino acids. Germline-derived CDR1 and CDR2 are MRHNA and SNTAGT. CDR3: CASSDGQGRKQYF. The CDR3 bases are TGTGCCAGCAGTGATGGTCAGGGGAGGAAGCAGTACTTC.

Turning to this clone: Since a much larger clone is just one base distant, this may be a read error. The CDR3 sequence: CASSVTGNQPQHF. The CDR3 DNA follows: TGTGCCAGCAGCGTGACAGGAAATCAGCCCCAGCATTTT. This chain links TRBV7-2 with TRBJ1-5, with D possibly matching TRBD1 (6 bases). CDR3 length equals 13 residues. Germline CDR1 reads SGHTA; CDR2 reads FQGNSA. Trimming shortened V by 5 bases and J by 4 bases, and 9 bases separated the two germline ends.

J is TRBJ2-7 and V is TRBV29-1; D remains unclear. This CDR3 has 13 amino acids. The germline V gene encodes CDR1 SQVTM and CDR2 ANQGSEA. Trimming shortened V by 0 bases and J by 4 bases, and 10 bases separated the two germline ends. The CDR3: CSVEETPLYEQYF. CDR3 DNA: TGCAGCGTTGAAGAAACCCCCCTGTACGAGCAGTACTTC.

The chain joins TRBV5-6 to TRBJ2-1, with 7 bases identical to TRBD1. The germline CDR1 and CDR2 sequences are SGHDT and YYEEEE. The V gene end was trimmed by 1 base and the J gene end by 12 bases; junction bases not matched to a gene: 7. The CDR3 extends over 13 amino acids. The CDR3, as DNA: TGTGCCAGCAGCTTGAGGGGGCGCAGCGGGCAGTTCTTC. Its translation: CASSLRGRSGQFF.

This chain links TRBV19 with TRBJ2-3; D remains unclear. V lost 7 bases and J 8 bases, leaving 19 bases between the germline ends. The CDR3 has 14 residues. Germline V gene data show CDR1 as LNHDA and CDR2 as SQIVND (reference sequence). CDR3 loop: CASKGGFSSGTQYF. The DNA for the CDR3 is TGTGCCAGTAAGGGTGGGTTTAGCAGTGGTACGCAGTATTTT.

In this sample, this clone turned up once. V is TRBV11-2 and J is TRBJ1-2, with a tentative D call TRBD1 (5 bases). Trimming took 2 bases from V and 4 from J, leaving 8 bases between them. This CDR3 region has 13 residues. The germline V gene has CDR1 SGHAT and CDR2 FQNNGV. Here the CDR3 DNA reads TGTGCCAGCAGCTTAAGCAGGGCCTATGGCTACACCTTC. It encodes CASSLSRAYGYTF.

This clone was found a few times. The J gene is TRBJ2-1, the V gene TRBV5-6; tentative D call: TRBD2 (5 bases). V was trimmed by 4 bases and J by 2 bases, leaving 13 bases between them. The CDR3 has 15 residues. Germline assignment: CDR1 SGHDT and CDR2 YYEEEE. The CDR3 here is CASSILEGPYNEQFF. CDR3 in DNA: TGTGCCAGCAGCATTCTAGAGGGTCCCTACAATGAGCAGTTCTTC.

The CDR3 reads CASSREGRAVDGYTF. CDR3 DNA sequence: TGCGCCAGCAGCAGAGAAGGGAGAGCAGTAGATGGCTACACCTTC. The J gene is TRBJ1-2, the V gene TRBV5-1; D is unclear. There are 15 residues in the CDR3. V was trimmed by 4 bases and J by 6 bases, leaving 19 bases between them. Germline-derived CDR1 and CDR2 are SGHRS and YFSETQ.

This chain links TRBV27 with TRBJ2-7; 7 nucleotides match TRBD2. CDR1 is MNHEY and CDR2 is SMNVEV in the germline V gene (reference sequence). This CDR3 is built from 14 residues. With 1 base clipped from V and 5 bases from J, the junction kept 5 bases outside the gene matches. The CDR3 region is CASSLYAGADEQYF. DNA of the CDR3: TGTGCCAGCAGTTTATACGCGGGAGCGGACGAGCAGTACTTC.

This clone was counted only a few times. This chain joins TRBV5-6 and TRBJ1-1; D is unresolved. This CDR3 has 17 residues. Trimming pared 0 bases from V and 0 bases from J, leaving 15 bases between. The germline gives CDR1 SGHDT, CDR2 YYEEEE. CDR3 nucleotide sequence: TGTGCCAGCAGCTTGGGGAATTCGAAGTTCATGAACACTGAAGCTTTCTTT. This encodes CASSLGNSKFMNTEAFF. Looking up the rest from reference TRBV5-6 and TRBJ1-1 gives the full variable domain: DAGVTQSPTHLIKTRGQQVTLRCSPKSGHDTVSWYQQALGQGPQFIFQYYEEEERQRGNFPDRFSGHQFPNYSSELNVNALLLGDSALYLCASSLGNSKFMNTEAFFGQGTRLTVV.

The V and J genes are TRBV27 and TRBJ1-1, with TRBD1 as a possible D gene (5 bases). Deletions cut 0 bases from V and 5 bases from J, with 13 bases between. Germline lookup yields CDR1 MNHEY and CDR2 SMNVEV (reference sequence). This CDR3 contains 15 residues. Here the CDR3 DNA reads TGTGCCAGCAGTTTATCGGGGTCAGGGTCTACTGAAGCTTTCTTT. Translated, it gives CASSLSGSGSTEAFF.

Comments on this clone: This is likely an artifact of a read error, given a far larger clone one base away. Other DNA sequences of this sample code for an identical CDR3. The CDR3, as DNA: TGCAGCGTTGAAGTTAGGGGAACTGAAGCCTTCTTT. Translated: CSVEVRGTEAFF. The V call is TRBV29-1, the J call TRBJ1-1; the D gene is possibly TRBD1 (5 bases). CDR1 is SQVTM, CDR2 ANQGSEA, per germline. The CDR3 has 12 residues.

This clone occurred once. The chain carries TRBV18 and TRBJ1-3; 7 bases match TRBD1. CDR3 size: 15 residues. V was pared by 3 bases and J by 2 bases, with 4 bases of the junction left unmatched. Germline CDR1 reads KGHSH; CDR2 reads LQKENI. DNA of the CDR3: TGTGCCAGCTCACCCAGACAGGGAGCTGGAAACACCATATATTTT. Its translation is CASSPRQGAGNTIYF.

This sequence joins TRBV7-2 and TRBJ1-2; 7 bases align to TRBD1. The CDR3 is 18 residues long. CDR1 is SGHTA, CDR2 FQGNSA, per germline. V shed 0 bases and J 4 bases; nucleotides not matched to a gene: 14. CDR3 DNA sequence: TGTGCCAGCAGCTTAGCCCAACCGTGGCAGGGGGTGTCCTATGGCTACACCTTC. Translated: CASSLAQPWQGVSYGYTF.

Written as DNA, the CDR3 is TGTGCCAGTAGTTCTACGAGGGGGGCTGAAGCTTTCTTT. Protein: CASSSTRGAEAFF. The chain links TRBV19 to TRBJ1-1, with D possibly being TRBD1 (6 bases). The germline gives CDR1 LNHDA, CDR2 SQIVND (reference sequence). The CDR3 loop spans 13 amino acids. V was shortened by 5 bases and J by 6 bases, with 13 bases between the two germline ends.

This clone was seen only once. The chain couples TRBV7-2 to TRBJ2-1; no reliable D call. Trimming took off 0 bases at V and 9 bases at J, with 3 bases between the two ends. Germline V CDR1 and CDR2: SGHTA, FQGNSA. CDR3 size: 11 residues. This CDR3 is CASSLALEQFF. The CDR3 DNA reads TGTGCCAGCAGCTTAGCCCTTGAGCAGTTCTTC.

At least ten counts were recorded for this clone. This rearrangement joins TRBV20-1 to TRBJ2-1, with D uncertain. The CDR3 sequence is 10 residues long. V was pared by 5 bases and J by 10 bases, with 9 bases between. Germline lookup yields CDR1 DFQATT and CDR2 SNEGSKA (reference sequence). In nucleotides, the CDR3 is TGCAGTGCTGTAGCTGTCGAGCAGTTCTTC. The encoded protein is CSAVAVEQFF.

The chain has TRBV7-3 and TRBJ2-6; no clear D. Per the germline V gene, CDR1 is SGHTA and CDR2 is FQGTGA. The ends were cut back, 5 bases at V and 5 bases at J, with 19 bases in the middle. The CDR3 has 17 residues. CDR3 region: CASSPVADLRRANVLTF. The CDR3 DNA follows: TGTGCCAGCAGCCCCGTTGCAGATCTTCGAAGGGCCAACGTCCTGACTTTC.